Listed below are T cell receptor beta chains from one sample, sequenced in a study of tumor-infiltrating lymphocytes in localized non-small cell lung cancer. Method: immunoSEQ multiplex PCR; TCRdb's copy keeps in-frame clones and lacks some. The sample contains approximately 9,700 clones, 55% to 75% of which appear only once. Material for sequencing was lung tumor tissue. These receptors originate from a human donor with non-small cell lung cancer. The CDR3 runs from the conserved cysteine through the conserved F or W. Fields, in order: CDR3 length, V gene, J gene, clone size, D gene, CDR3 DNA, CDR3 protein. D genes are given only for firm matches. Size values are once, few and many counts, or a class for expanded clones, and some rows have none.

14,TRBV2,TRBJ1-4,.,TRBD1,TGTGCCAGCAGTGGACAGGGGGCTTATGAAAAACTGTTTTTT,CASSGQGAYEKLFF
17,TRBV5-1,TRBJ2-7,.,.,TGCGCCAGCAGCTTGGGTTTTCGCGACGGCCTTCACCGGGAGCAGTACTTC,CASSLGFRDGLHREQYF
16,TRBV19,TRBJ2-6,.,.,TGTGCCAGTAGTATACATCCAGGGTCTGGGGCCAACGTCCTGACTTTC,CASSIHPGSGANVLTF
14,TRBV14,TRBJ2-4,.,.,TGTGCCAGCAGCTCTCAGGCGGGACTAAACATTCAGTACTTC,CASSSQAGLNIQYF
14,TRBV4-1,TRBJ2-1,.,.,TGCGCCAGCAGACAGGGGGGGGCCTACAATGAGCAGTTCTTC,CASRQGGAYNEQFF
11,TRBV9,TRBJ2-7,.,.,TGTGCCAGCAACATCCCGGGACAGCAGTACTTC,CASNIPGQQYF
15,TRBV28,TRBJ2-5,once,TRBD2,TGTGCCAGCAGTGTCCTAGCGGGAGGGAAAGAGACCCAGTACTTC,CASSVLAGGKETQYF
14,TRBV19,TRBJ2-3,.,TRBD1,TGTGCCAGTAGTATAGGACAGGGCGCAGATACGCAGTATTTT,CASSIGQGADTQYF
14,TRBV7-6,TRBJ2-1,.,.,TGTGCCAGCAGCTTGACTACAAACTACAATGAGCAGTTCTTC,CASSLTTNYNEQFF
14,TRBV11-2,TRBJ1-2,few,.,TGTGCCACCCGAGAGACAGGACCTAACTATGGCTACACCTTC,CATRETGPNYGYTF
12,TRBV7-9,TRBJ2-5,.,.,TGTGCCAGCAGCTTATCGGGGGAGACCCAGTACTTC,CASSLSGETQYF
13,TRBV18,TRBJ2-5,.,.,TGTGCCAGCTCCCTCGGGACCAAAGAGACCCAGTACTTC,CASSLGTKETQYF
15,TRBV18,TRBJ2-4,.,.,TGTGCCAGCTCACCCCTACGGGGAACGGGGAACATTCAGTACTTC,CASSPLRGTGNIQYF
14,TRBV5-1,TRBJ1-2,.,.,TGCGCCAGCAGCTGGGAGGACAGCGCCTATGGCTACACCTTC,CASSWEDSAYGYTF
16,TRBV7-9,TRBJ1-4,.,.,TGTGCCAGCAGCCCACGAGGGGAGGGGGTGGAAGAAAAACTGTTTTTT,CASSPRGEGVEEKLFF
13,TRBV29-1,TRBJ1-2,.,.,TGCAGCGTTGAAAGAGACAGCGGCTATGGCTACACCTTC,CSVERDSGYGYTF
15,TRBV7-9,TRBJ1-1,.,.,TGTGCCAGCAGCTCCGCCCGACCTCTCTCTCATGAAGCTTTCTTT,CASSSARPLSHEAFF
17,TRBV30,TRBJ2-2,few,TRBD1,TGTGCCTGGACCTTTGTAGCAGGGACAGGGATCACCGGGGAGCTGTTTTTT,CAWTFVAGTGITGELFF
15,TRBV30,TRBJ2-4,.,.,TGTGCCTGGACTCCCCAGGGAGTAGCCAAAAACATTCAGTACTTC,CAWTPQGVAKNIQYF
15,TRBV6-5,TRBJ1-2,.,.,TGTGCCAGCAAAAGTTGGTCGTCCCTTGTGTTTGGCTACACCTTC,CASKSWSSLVFGYTF
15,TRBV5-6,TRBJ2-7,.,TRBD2,TGTGCCAGCAGCCGCGGACTAGCGGGAGTGGGTGAGCAGTACTTC,CASSRGLAGVGEQYF
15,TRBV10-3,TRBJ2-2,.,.,TGTGCCATCAGTGACCTAACCCAAAGCACCGGGGAGCTGTTTTTT,CAISDLTQSTGELFF
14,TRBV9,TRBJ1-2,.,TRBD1,TGTGCCAGCAGCCTCGGGACAGCCGAGGGTGGCTACACCTTC,CASSLGTAEGGYTF
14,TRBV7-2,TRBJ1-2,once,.,TGTGCCAGCAGCTTAGTGGGGGGCAACTATGGCTACACCTTC,CASSLVGGNYGYTF
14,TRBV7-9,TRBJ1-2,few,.,TGTGCCAGCAGCCCGACAGGAGGGATCTATGGCTACACCTTC,CASSPTGGIYGYTF
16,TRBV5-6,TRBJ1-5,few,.,TGTGCCAGCAGCTTGGGGGGAGGCAGGGTCAATCAGCCCCAGCATTTT,CASSLGGGRVNQPQHF
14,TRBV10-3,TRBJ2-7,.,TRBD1,TGTGCCATCAGAGCGGACAGGGGGTATAACGAGCAGTACTTC,CAIRADRGYNEQYF
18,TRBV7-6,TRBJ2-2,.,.,TGTGCCAGCAGCCCCCCCCGGGGCAGCCGACTAGACACCGGGGAGCTGTTTTTT,CASSPPRGSRLDTGELFF
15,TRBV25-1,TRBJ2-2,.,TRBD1,TGTGCCAGCAGTGAAGGACAGGACCCCACCGGGGAGCTGTTTTTT,CASSEGQDPTGELFF
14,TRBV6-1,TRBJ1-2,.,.,TGTGCCAGCACCGAGAGGGGGGCGAGCTATGGCTACACCTTC,CASTERGASYGYTF
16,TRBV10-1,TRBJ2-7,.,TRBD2,TGCGCCAGCAGTGGTCCTAGCGGGAGTAAAGGACACGAGCAGTACTTC,CASSGPSGSKGHEQYF
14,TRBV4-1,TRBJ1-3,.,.,TGCGCCAGCAGCTCACCCAATTTTGGGAACACCATATATTTT,CASSSPNFGNTIYF
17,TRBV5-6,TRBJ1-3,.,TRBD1,TGTGCCAGCAGCTTCCCGGACAGGGGGCGAAGTGGAAACACCATATATTTT,CASSFPDRGRSGNTIYF
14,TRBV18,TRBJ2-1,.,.,TGTGCCAGCTCACCACCAAGGGCAGACAATGAGCAGTTCTTC,CASSPPRADNEQFF
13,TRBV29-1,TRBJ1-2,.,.,TGCAGCGTTGCGGCCAGTCAGGGGTATGGCTACACCTTC,CSVAASQGYGYTF
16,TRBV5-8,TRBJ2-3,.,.,TGTGCCAGCAGCTTGTATCTCGGCGGGCGCACAGATACGCAGTATTTT,CASSLYLGGRTDTQYF
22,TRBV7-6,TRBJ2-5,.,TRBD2,TGTGCCAGCAGCTTTAAAGGGGCTAGGGGATCTTTGGCTAGCGGGGTCCGGGAGACCCAGTACTTC,CASSFKGARGSLASGVRETQYF
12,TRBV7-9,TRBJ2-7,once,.,TGTGCCAGCAGCTTAATTCTCTACGAGCAGTACTTC,CASSLILYEQYF
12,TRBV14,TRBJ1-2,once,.,TGTGCCAGCAGCCTGGGGCCGGAGGGCTACACCTTC,CASSLGPEGYTF
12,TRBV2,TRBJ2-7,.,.,TGTGCCAGCAGTGAAGCGACCTACGAGCAGTACTTC,CASSEATYEQYF
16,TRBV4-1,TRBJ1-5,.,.,TGCGCCAGCAGCCAAGATTTGGGGAGCGCTAATCAGCCCCAGCATTTT,CASSQDLGSANQPQHF
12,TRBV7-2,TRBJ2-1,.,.,TGTGCCAGCAGCAGGACCTTGCTTGAGCAGTTCTTC,CASSRTLLEQFF
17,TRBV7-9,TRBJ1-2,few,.,TGTGCCAGCAGCTTAAAGGGAAACTCGGCCCCTTACTATGGCTACACCTTC,CASSLKGNSAPYYGYTF
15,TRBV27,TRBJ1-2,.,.,TGTGCCAGCAGTTTATCGCCCCCAGGGCTATATGGCTACACCTTC,CASSLSPPGLYGYTF
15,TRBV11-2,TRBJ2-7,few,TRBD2,TGTGCCAGCAGGGGGGTAGCGGGAGATCGCTACGAGCAGTACTTC,CASRGVAGDRYEQYF
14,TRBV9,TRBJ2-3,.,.,TGTGCCAGCAGCACTAGGGTTGGGGGGGATACGCAGTATTTT,CASSTRVGGDTQYF
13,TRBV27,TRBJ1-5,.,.,TGTGCCAGCAGTTTATATAGGAACCAGCCCCAGCATTTT,CASSLYRNQPQHF